This is a list of T cell receptor beta chains from one sample in a study of neurological immune-mediated disorders. TCRdb analysed the 5' RACE reads with MiXCR anew, one entry per CDR3 protein. The table has about 50,000 distinct CDR3 sequences, around 5.3% seen once. Sequenced material: CD4+ T cells from blood. Every receptor here comes from a woman aged 18 to 35 with multiple sclerosis. Both conserved end residues are part of each CDR3. The order of the fields is J gene, clone size, V gene, D gene, CDR3 protein, CDR3 DNA. The D gene is left open where the match is weak. Clone size is not always given. Where it is, it says once, few, many or a class for expanded clones.

TRBJ2-1 many TRBV28 TRBD2 CASSSGTSGRAMYNEQFF TGTGCCAGCAGTTCTGGGACTAGCGGGAGGGCCATGTACAATGAGCAGTTCTTC
TRBJ2-3 many TRBV7-2 TRBD2 CASSRSGLAGTDTQYF TGTGCCAGCAGTCGCTCGGGACTAGCGGGCACAGATACGCAGTATTTT
TRBJ2-1 many TRBV11-3 TRBD2 CASSLGREGTSGYRNNEQFF TGTGCCAGCAGCTTAGGGCGAGAAGGGACTAGCGGTTACAGAAACAATGAGCAGTTCTTC
TRBJ1-2 many TRBV10-3 TRBD1 CAFSDRGNYGYTF TGTGCCTTCTCGGACAGGGGTAACTATGGCTACACCTTC
TRBJ2-6 many TRBV4-2 TRBD2 CASSQDPTGGSGANVLTF TGTGCCAGCAGCCAAGATCCTACGGGGGGGTCTGGGGCCAACGTCCTGACTTTC
TRBJ1-1 many TRBV24-1 - CATSDTDYTEAFF TGTGCCACCAGTGACACAGACTACACTGAAGCTTTCTTT
TRBJ2-3 many TRBV10-3 - CASQNGELSTDTQYF TGTGCCTCCCAGAATGGGGAGCTTAGCACAGATACGCAGTATTTT
TRBJ1-4 many TRBV5-1 - CASSLRDGNEKLFF TGCGCCAGCAGCTTGAGGGACGGTAATGAAAAACTGTTTTTT
TRBJ1-1 many TRBV5-1 - CASSAQTVGRNTEAFF TGCGCCAGCAGCGCGCAGACAGTCGGCCGGAACACTGAAGCTTTCTTT
TRBJ2-4 many TRBV30 - CAWSEQGRGKNIQYF TGTGCCTGGAGCGAACAGGGCCGGGGAAAAAACATTCAGTACTTC
TRBJ2-2 few TRBV5-1 TRBD2 CASSLRLAGGELFF TGCGCCAGCAGCTTGCGACTAGCGGGCGGGGAGCTGTTTTTT
TRBJ1-5 - TRBV10-3 - CAISGGNQPQHF TGTGCCATCAGTGGGGGGAATCAGCCCCAGCATTTT
TRBJ2-5 many TRBV5-1 - CASSLGTLVQETQYF TGCGCCAGCAGCTTGGGGACACTCGTCCAAGAGACCCAGTACTTC
TRBJ1-4 many TRBV10-3 TRBD1 CAIRDREAEKLFF TGTGCCATCAGAGACAGGGAGGCTGAAAAACTGTTTTTT
TRBJ1-1 many TRBV28 TRBD1 CASSTGTANYGTEAFF TGTGCCAGCAGCACCGGGACAGCCAACTACGGCACTGAAGCTTTCTTT
TRBJ2-3 many TRBV5-6 - CASSLFRGPYTDTQYF TGTGCCAGCAGCTTGTTTCGCGGGCCGTACACAGATACGCAGTATTTT
TRBJ2-5 many TRBV6-5 - CASRRQPQETQYF TGTGCCAGCAGAAGACAGCCGCAAGAGACCCAGTACTTC
TRBJ2-6 many TRBV18 TRBD1 CASSPPGQGSGANVLTF TGTGCCAGCTCACCACCGGGACAGGGGTCAGGGGCCAACGTCCTGACTTTC
TRBJ1-1 once TRBV5-1 - CASSPVSRVETEAFF TGCGCCAGTAGCCCCGTGAGCAGGGTGGAAACTGAAGCTTTCTTT
TRBJ2-1 many TRBV7-7 TRBD2 CASSARGDYEQFF TGTGCTAGCAGCGCCCGGGGGGACTATGAGCAGTTCTTC
TRBJ1-2 many TRBV5-5 - CASSLSGANYGYTF TGTGCCAGCAGCTTGTCAGGAGCTAACTATGGCTACACCTTC
TRBJ1-1 many TRBV5-1 TRBD1 CATGQGVGTEAFF TGCGCCACAGGACAGGGGGTGGGCACTGAAGCTTTCTTT
TRBJ1-6 many TRBV5-1 - CASSWTSREGIYSPLHF TGCGCCAGCAGCTGGACCAGCAGGGAAGGTATCTATTCACCCCTCCACTTT
TRBJ2-7 few TRBV6-1 - CASTLTGTTPYEQYF TGTGCCAGCACCCTTACCGGGACGACTCCCTACGAGCAGTACTTC
TRBJ2-7 many TRBV7-6 - CASRATGAYEQYF TGTGCCAGCAGAGCGACAGGAGCCTACGAGCAGTACTTC
TRBJ2-1 many TRBV5-1 TRBD2 CASSLVIAGGYNEQFF TGCGCCAGCAGCTTGGTAATAGCGGGAGGCTACAATGAGCAGTTCTTC
TRBJ2-3 many TRBV5-1 - CASSLEQHTDTQYF TGCGCCAGCAGCTTGGAACAGCACACAGATACGCAGTATTTT
TRBJ2-4 many TRBV10-3 - CAIRGEAGGPNIQYF TGTGCCATCAGGGGGGAAGCAGGAGGTCCAAACATTCAGTACTTC
TRBJ2-2 many TRBV7-2 - CASSLMPDTGELFF TGTGCCAGCAGCTTAATGCCCGACACCGGGGAGCTGTTTTTT
TRBJ2-1 many TRBV3-1 TRBD2 CASSLLGGRATYNEQFF TGTGCCAGCAGCCTCCTCGGCGGGAGGGCGACCTACAATGAGCAGTTCTTC
TRBJ2-3 many TRBV10-3 TRBD2 CAISGISGGSSGDTQYF TGTGCCATCAGCGGTATTAGCGGGGGCTCCTCGGGAGATACGCAGTATTTT
TRBJ2-4 - TRBV18 - CASSLTGIAKNIQYF TGTGCCAGCTCCCTCACAGGGATAGCCAAAAACATTCAGTACTTC
TRBJ2-1 - TRBV28 - CASSPPRGEISYNEQFF TGTGCCAGCAGTCCTCCCCGGGGTGAAATCTCCTACAATGAGCAGTTCTTC
TRBJ2-4 many TRBV10-3 - CAISESAGELAKNIQYF TGTGCCATCAGTGAGTCCGCAGGGGAACTAGCCAAAAACATTCAGTACTTC
TRBJ1-2 few TRBV3-1 TRBD1 CASSPRQGGYGYTF TGTGCCAGCAGCCCCCGACAGGGTGGCTATGGCTACACCTTC
TRBJ2-3 many TRBV12-3/TRBV12-4 TRBD2 CASSHRLAGVGDTQYF TGTGCCAGCAGCCACCGACTAGCGGGAGTTGGAGATACGCAGTATTTT
TRBJ1-2 few TRBV19 - CASSITGFYGYTF TGTGCCAGTAGTATCACAGGGTTCTATGGCTACACCTTC
TRBJ2-3 many TRBV20-1 - CSARDSASARTDTQYF TGCAGTGCTAGAGACTCGGCTAGCGCGCGCACAGATACGCAGTATTTT
TRBJ2-1 few TRBV19 - CASSLRYNEQFF TGTGCCAGTAGTCTAAGATACAATGAGCAGTTCTTC